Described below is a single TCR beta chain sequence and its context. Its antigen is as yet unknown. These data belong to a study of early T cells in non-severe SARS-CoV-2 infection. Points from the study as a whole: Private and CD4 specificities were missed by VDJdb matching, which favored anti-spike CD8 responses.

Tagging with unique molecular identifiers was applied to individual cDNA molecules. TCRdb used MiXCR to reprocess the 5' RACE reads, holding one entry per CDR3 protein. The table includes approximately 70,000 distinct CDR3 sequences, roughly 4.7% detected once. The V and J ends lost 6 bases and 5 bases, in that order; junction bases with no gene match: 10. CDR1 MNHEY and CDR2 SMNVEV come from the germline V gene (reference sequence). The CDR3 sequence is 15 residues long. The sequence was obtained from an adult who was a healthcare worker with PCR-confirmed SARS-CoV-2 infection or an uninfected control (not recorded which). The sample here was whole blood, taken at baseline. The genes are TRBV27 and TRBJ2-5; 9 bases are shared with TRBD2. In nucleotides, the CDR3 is TGTGCCAGCAGACCCGGACTAGCGTGGGGGGAGACCCAGTACTTC. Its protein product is CASRPGLAWGETQYF.